The 5 T cell receptor beta chains below come from one sample, sequenced in a study of cytomegalovirus exposure and HLA in healthy donors. Amplification used 60 Vbeta primers and 13 Jbeta primers. Measured with immunoSEQ multiplex PCR; TCRdb has only the in-frame clones, and not every one. The data hold 95,000 to 100,000 clones, with 65% to 85% observed a single time. Source material: PBMCs. The receptors shown here come from a woman aged 55-75 years in good health and CMV-seropositive.

The rearrangement joins TRBV14 to TRBJ2-5, with D unclear. The CDR3 runs to 14 residues. The V end lost 3 bases, the J end lost 2 bases, and 10 bases lay between the germline ends. In germline, CDR1 is SGHDN, CDR2 FVKESK. As DNA, the CDR3 is TGTGCCAGCAGCCAGTTCGCACAGCAAGAGACCCAGTACTTC. This gives the protein CASSQFAQQETQYF.

The rearrangement links TRBV9 to TRBJ2-3, with D unclear. Germline CDR1 reads SGDLS; CDR2 reads YYNGEE. The CDR3 sequence is 13 residues long. Trimming took 1 base from V and 6 from J, leaving 9 bases between them. CDR3 region: CASSVSTRDTQYF. In DNA form, the CDR3 reads TGTGCCAGCAGCGTAAGTACCAGGGATACGCAGTATTTT.

V usage is TRBV19 and J usage is TRBJ2-5; TRBD2 matches 7 bases. CDR3 length: 16 residues. Germline V gives CDR1 LNHDA, CDR2 SQIVND (reference sequence). The V segment lost 5 bases and the J segment 3 bases; nucleotides outside the gene matches: 12. The CDR3: CASSPTGLAEKETQYF. Written as DNA, the CDR3 is TGTGCCAGTAGTCCAACCGGCCTAGCGGAAAAAGAGACCCAGTACTTC.

CDR3 sequence (DNA): TGTGCCAGCAGCGTAGGGAATTTAGCGGGAGCCCAGCAGTTCTTC. Translated: CASSVGNLAGAQQFF. This rearrangement joins TRBV9 to TRBJ2-1; 9 bases map to TRBD2. There are 15 residues in the CDR3. V shed 0 bases and J 11 bases; nucleotides not matched to a gene: 9. Germline V gene lookup returns CDR1 SGDLS and CDR2 YYNGEE.

The table lists this clone with a few counts. The chain has TRBV18 and TRBJ2-7; the match to TRBD1 covers 7 bases. Trimming at V came to 3 bases and at J to 2 bases, leaving 1 base not matched to a gene. Germline V gives CDR1 KGHSH, CDR2 LQKENI. This CDR3 has 13 amino acids. The CDR3 region has the DNA TGTGCCAGCTCACCGGACAGGACCTACGAGCAGTACTTC. This encodes CASSPDRTYEQYF.